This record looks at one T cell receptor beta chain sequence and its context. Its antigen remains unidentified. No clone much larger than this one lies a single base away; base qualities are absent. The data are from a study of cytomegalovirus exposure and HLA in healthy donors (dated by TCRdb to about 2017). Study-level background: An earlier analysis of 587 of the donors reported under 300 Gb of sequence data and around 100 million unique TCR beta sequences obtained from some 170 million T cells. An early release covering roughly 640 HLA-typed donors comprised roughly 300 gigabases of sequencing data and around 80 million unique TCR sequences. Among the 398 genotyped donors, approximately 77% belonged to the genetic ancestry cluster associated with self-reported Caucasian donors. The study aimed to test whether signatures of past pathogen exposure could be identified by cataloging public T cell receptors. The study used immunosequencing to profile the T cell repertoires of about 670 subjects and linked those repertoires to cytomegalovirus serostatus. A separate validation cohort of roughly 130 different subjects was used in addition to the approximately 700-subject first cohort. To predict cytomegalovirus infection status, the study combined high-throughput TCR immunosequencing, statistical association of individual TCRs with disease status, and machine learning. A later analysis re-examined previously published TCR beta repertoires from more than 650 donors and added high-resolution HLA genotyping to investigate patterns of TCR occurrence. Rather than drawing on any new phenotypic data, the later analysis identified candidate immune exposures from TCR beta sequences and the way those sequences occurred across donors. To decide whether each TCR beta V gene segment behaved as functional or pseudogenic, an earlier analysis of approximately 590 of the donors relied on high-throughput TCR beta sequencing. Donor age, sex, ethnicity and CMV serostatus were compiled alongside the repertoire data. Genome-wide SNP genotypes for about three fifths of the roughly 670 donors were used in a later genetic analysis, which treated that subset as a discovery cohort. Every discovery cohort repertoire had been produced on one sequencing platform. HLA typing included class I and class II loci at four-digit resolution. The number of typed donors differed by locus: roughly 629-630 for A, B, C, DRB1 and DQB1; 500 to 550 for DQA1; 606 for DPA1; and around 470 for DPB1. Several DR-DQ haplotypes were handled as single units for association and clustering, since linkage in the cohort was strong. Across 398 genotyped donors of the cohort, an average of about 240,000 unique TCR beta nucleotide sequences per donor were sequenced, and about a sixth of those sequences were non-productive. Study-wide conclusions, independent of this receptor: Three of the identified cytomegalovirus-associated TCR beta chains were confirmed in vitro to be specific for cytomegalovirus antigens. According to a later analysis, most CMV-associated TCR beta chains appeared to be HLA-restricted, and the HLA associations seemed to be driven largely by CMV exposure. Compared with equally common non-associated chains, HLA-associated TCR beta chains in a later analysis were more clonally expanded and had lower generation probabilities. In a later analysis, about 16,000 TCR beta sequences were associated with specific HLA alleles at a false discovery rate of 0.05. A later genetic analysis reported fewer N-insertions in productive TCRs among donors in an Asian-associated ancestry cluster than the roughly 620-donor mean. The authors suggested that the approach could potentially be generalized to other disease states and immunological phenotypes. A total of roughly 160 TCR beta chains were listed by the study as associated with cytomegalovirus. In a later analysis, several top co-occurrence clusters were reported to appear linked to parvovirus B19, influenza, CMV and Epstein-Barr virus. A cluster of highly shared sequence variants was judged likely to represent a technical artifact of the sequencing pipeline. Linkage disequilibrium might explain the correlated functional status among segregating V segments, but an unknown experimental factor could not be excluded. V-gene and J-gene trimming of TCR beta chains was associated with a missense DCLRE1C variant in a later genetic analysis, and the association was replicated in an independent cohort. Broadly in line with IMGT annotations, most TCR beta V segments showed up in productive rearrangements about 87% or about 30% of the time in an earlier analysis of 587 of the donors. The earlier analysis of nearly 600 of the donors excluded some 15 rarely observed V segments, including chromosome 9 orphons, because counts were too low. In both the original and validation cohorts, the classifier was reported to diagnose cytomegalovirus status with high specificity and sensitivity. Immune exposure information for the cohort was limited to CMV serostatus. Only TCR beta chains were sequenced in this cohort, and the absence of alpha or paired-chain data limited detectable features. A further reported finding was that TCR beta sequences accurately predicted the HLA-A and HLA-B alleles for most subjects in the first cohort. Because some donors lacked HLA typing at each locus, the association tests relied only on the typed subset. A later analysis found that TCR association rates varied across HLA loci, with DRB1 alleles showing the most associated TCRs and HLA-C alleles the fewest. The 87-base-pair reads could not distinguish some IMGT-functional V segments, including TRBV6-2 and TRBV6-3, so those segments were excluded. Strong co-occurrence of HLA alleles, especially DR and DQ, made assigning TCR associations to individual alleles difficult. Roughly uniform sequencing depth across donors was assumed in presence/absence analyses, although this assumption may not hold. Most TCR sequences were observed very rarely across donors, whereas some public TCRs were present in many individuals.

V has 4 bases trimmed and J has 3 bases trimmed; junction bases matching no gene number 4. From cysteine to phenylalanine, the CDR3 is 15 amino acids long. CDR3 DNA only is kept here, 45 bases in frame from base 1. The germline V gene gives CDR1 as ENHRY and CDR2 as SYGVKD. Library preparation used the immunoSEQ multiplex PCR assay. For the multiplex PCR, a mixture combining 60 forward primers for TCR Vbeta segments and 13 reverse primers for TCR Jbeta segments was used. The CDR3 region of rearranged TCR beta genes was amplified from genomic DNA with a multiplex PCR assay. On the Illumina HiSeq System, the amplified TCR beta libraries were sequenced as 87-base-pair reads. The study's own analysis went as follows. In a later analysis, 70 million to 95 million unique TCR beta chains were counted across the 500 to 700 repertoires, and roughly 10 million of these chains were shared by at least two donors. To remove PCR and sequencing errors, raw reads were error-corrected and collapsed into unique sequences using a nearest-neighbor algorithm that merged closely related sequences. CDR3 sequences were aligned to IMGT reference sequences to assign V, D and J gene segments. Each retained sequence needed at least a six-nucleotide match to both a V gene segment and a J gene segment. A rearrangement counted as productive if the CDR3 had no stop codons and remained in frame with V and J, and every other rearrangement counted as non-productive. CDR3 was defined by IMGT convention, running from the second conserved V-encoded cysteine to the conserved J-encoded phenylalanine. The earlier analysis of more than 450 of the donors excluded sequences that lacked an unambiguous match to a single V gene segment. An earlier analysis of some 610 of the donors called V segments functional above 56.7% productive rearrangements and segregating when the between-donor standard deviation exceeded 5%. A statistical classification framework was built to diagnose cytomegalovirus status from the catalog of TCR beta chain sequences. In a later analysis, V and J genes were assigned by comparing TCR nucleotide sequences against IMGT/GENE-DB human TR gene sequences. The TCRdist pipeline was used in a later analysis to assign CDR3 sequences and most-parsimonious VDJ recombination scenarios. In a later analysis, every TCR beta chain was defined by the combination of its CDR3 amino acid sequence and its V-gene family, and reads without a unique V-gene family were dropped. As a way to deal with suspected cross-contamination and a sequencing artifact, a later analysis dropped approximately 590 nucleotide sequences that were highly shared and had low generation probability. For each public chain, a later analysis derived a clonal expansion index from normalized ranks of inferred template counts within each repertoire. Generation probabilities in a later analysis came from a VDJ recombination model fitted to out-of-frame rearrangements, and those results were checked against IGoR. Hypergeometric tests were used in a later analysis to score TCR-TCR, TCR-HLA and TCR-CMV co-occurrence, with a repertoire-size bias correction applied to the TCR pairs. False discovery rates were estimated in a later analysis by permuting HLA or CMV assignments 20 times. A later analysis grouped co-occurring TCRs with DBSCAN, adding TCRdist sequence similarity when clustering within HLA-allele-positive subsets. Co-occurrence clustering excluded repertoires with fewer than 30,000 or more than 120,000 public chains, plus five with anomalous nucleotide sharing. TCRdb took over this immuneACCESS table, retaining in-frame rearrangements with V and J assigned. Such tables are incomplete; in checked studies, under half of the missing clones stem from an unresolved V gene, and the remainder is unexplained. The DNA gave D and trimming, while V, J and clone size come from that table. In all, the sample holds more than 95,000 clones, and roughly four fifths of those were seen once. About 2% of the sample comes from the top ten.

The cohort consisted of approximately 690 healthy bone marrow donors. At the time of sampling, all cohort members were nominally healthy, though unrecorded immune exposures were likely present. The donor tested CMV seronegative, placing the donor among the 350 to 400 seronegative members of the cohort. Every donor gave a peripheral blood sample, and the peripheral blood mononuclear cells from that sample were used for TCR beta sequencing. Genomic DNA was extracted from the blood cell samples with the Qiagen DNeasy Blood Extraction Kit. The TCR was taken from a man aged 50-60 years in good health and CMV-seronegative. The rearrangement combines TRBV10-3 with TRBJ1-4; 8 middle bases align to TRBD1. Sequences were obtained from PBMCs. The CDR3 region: CAISGHRGSNEKLFF. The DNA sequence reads TGTGCCATCAGTGGTCACAGGGGGTCTAATGAAAAACTGTTTTTT.